The 17 T cell receptor beta chains listed next were all sequenced from one sample in a study of a mutant IDH1 vaccine in newly diagnosed glioma. Indicated time point: week 23, last vaccination. It was 300 ug of mutant IDH1 20-mer peptide that made up each vaccine dose, given with topical imiquimod. Sequenced by immunoSEQ multiplex PCR; TCRdb stores in-frame clones only, minus some. This table has about 54,000 clones, about 80% appearing once. Their cognate antigens are unknown. This specimen consisted of PBMCs, obtained from a glioma patient whose treatment included an IDH1 peptide vaccine. The receptors shown here come from a man in his forties with glioma.

The rearrangement joins TRBV14 to TRBJ1-1; tentatively, D is TRBD1 (6 bases). Trimming stripped 5 bases from V and 8 bases from J, with 12 bases between. This CDR3 contains 12 residues. Germline CDR1 is SGHDN and CDR2 is FVKESK. The CDR3 here is CASSFSGTEAFF. CDR3 sequence (DNA): TGTGCCAGCAGCTTCTCCGGGACAGAAGCTTTCTTT.

This clone has only a few counts. The chain recombines TRBV2 with TRBJ2-2; D may be TRBD2 (7 bases). This CDR3 has 15 residues. Trimming stripped 8 bases from V and 3 bases from J, with 16 bases between. CDR1 and CDR2 from the germline V gene are SNHLY and FYNNEI. In DNA, the CDR3 is TGTGCCAGCCTCATGGGGGGGGGCGACACCGGGGAGCTGTTTTTT. Encoded protein: CASLMGGGDTGELFF.

The rearrangement uses TRBV5-4 and TRBJ2-5, with D perhaps TRBD2 (5 bases). Trimming left V 4 bases short and J 2 bases short, with 18 bases between. There are 16 residues in the CDR3. Germline CDR1 SGHNT, CDR2 YYREEE (reference sequence). The CDR3 DNA sequence: TGTGCCAGCAGCCTTGGGAGCTATCCCTATCAAGAGACCCAGTACTTC. Its translation is CASSLGSYPYQETQYF.

The chain is built from TRBV6-5 and TRBJ1-2; unclear D gene. This CDR3 comprises 15 residues. The germline V gene encodes CDR1 MNHEY and CDR2 SVGAGI. For the CDR3, the DNA is TGTGCTATAAGCCCCCGTTTGGGAGCTAACTATGGCTACACCTTC. This gives the protein CAISPRLGANYGYTF.

The V and J genes are TRBV7-9 and TRBJ1-2; D is unresolved. Germline V gene lookup returns CDR1 SEHNR and CDR2 FQNEAQ (reference sequence). The V end was cut by 1 base, the J end by 4 bases, with 7 bases between. The CDR3 is 13 amino acids. DNA for the CDR3: TGTGCCAGCAGCTTAGAAGGCTTCTATGGCTACACCTTC. Encoded protein: CASSLEGFYGYTF.

This clone showed up just once. V is TRBV7-8 and J is TRBJ2-7; D gene ambiguous. The CDR3 consists of 13 residues. V lost 1 base, J lost 4 bases, and 8 bases lay in between. Germline V gives CDR1 SGHVS, CDR2 FQNEAQ. CDR3 region: CASSLEGVYEQYF. CDR3 DNA sequence: TGTGCCAGCAGCTTAGAGGGCGTGTACGAGCAGTACTTC.

The chain couples TRBV7-9 to TRBJ2-7, with TRBD1 matching 8 bases. CDR3 length equals 16 residues. V lost 5 bases and J lost 1; bases outside the gene matches: 10. The germline CDR1 and CDR2 sequences are SEHNR and FQNEAQ (reference sequence). The CDR3 sequence is CASSRLGTGISYEQYF. DNA for the CDR3: TGTGCCAGCAGCCGACTTGGGACAGGTATATCCTACGAGCAGTACTTC.

CDR3 coding DNA: TGCGCCAGCAGCTTGAAAGGGGATGGCTACACCTTC. Encoded protein: CASSLKGDGYTF. V usage is TRBV5-1 and J usage is TRBJ1-2, with a weak D call TRBD1 (5 bases). Trimming removed 1 base from V and 6 bases from J, with 7 bases in between. The germline gives CDR1 SGHRS, CDR2 YFSETQ. The CDR3 consists of 12 residues. Supplemented by reference TRBV5-1 and TRBJ1-2, the full variable domain reads KAGVTQTPRYLIKTRGQQVTLSCSPISGHRSVSWYQQTPGQGLQFLFEYFSETQRNKGNFPGRFSGRQFSNSRSEMNVSTLELGDSALYLCASSLKGDGYTFGSGTRLTVV.

This rearrangement joins TRBV18 to TRBJ2-5; D is ambiguous. CDR1 is KGHSH and CDR2 is LQKENI in the germline V gene. This CDR3 contains 13 residues. Trimming took 3 bases from V and 2 from J, leaving 7 bases between them. The CDR3 coding sequence is TGTGCCAGCTCACCGAACCAGCAAGAGACCCAGTACTTC. Protein sequence: CASSPNQQETQYF.

The chain employs TRBV5-1 and TRBJ1-2; D remains unclear. This CDR3 is 12 amino acids long. CDR1 and CDR2 from the germline V gene are SGHRS and YFSETQ. Trimming stripped 0 bases from V and 3 bases from J, with 3 bases between. Written as DNA, the CDR3 is TGCGCCAGCAGCTTGGACCACTATGGCTACACCTTC. It codes for CASSLDHYGYTF. Full variable domain (outside the CDR3, taken from reference TRBV5-1 and TRBJ1-2): KAGVTQTPRYLIKTRGQQVTLSCSPISGHRSVSWYQQTPGQGLQFLFEYFSETQRNKGNFPGRFSGRQFSNSRSEMNVSTLELGDSALYLCASSLDHYGYTFGSGTRLTVV.

V gene TRBV18 combines with J gene TRBJ1-2, with D possibly matching TRBD1 (5 bases). Germline V CDR1 and CDR2: KGHSH, LQKENI. V was cut by 2 bases and J by 4 bases, with 14 bases left in between. The CDR3 sequence is 15 residues long. CDR3 nucleotides: TGTGCCAGCTCACCAGATTTAGGGACCTCCTATGGCTACACCTTC. Its translation is CASSPDLGTSYGYTF.

The J gene is TRBJ1-2, the V gene TRBV7-2; D unresolved. CDR1 and CDR2 from the germline V gene are SGHTA and FQGNSA. This CDR3 has 13 residues. V was cut by 1 base and J by 8 bases, with 11 bases left in between. The DNA of the CDR3 is TGTGCCAGCAGCTTAGTCACGGGTTTCGGCTACACCTTC. This sequence encodes CASSLVTGFGYTF.

The DNA for the CDR3 is TGTGCCAGCAGTGAAGCGCAGGGAAGGGGGTCACCCCTCCACTTT. Its translation: CASSEAQGRGSPLHF. This chain joins TRBV2 and TRBJ1-6; weak D call: TRBD1 (6 bases). This CDR3 has 15 amino acids. CDR1 is SNHLY, CDR2 FYNNEI, per germline. The V end was cut by 0 bases, the J end by 10 bases, with 13 bases between. The variable domain in full, with the rest retrieved from reference TRBV2 and TRBJ1-6, is EPEVTQTPSHQVTQMGQEVILRCVPISNHLYFYWYRQILGQKVEFLVSFYNNEISEKSEIFDDQFSVERPDGSNFTLKIRSTKLEDSAMYFCASSEAQGRGSPLHFGNGTRLTVT.

V and J are TRBV9 and TRBJ1-2, with TRBD1 identical over 8 bases. Germline CDR1 and CDR2: SGDLS and YYNGEE. V was clipped by 0 bases and J by 8 bases; unmatched bases: 9. This CDR3 has 15 residues. This chain's CDR3 is CASSVGVRGQGGYTF. CDR3 nucleotides: TGTGCCAGCAGCGTAGGAGTCAGGGGGCAGGGCGGCTACACCTTC.

The rearrangement joins TRBV5-4 to TRBJ1-2; tentatively, D is TRBD1 (6 bases). The CDR3 has 14 residues. Germline values: CDR1 SGHNT, CDR2 YYREEE (reference sequence). The germline V and J ends were trimmed by 4 bases and 3 bases, with 13 bases remaining between them. The CDR3 loop reads CASSPEQGYYGYTF. For the CDR3, the DNA is TGTGCCAGCAGCCCAGAGCAGGGGTACTATGGCTACACCTTC.

The J gene is TRBJ1-2, the V gene TRBV6-5; 9 bases are shared with TRBD1. Germline V gives CDR1 MNHEY, CDR2 SVGAGI. The CDR3 has 15 amino acids. Trimming at V came to 5 bases and at J to 4 bases, leaving 8 bases not matched to a gene. The CDR3 is CASSPPGQGIYGYTF. CDR3 in DNA: TGTGCCAGCAGTCCCCCCGGACAGGGGATCTATGGCTACACCTTC.

The chain combines TRBV7-8 with TRBJ1-2, with D uncertain. This CDR3 contains 12 residues. The germline V gene encodes CDR1 SGHVS and CDR2 FQNEAQ. V shed 5 bases and J shed 8 bases, with 12 bases lying between them. As DNA, the CDR3 is TGTGCCAGCAGCCGGCCTAAAGGCGGCTACACCTTC. This codes for CASSRPKGGYTF.